This TCR beta chain was captured in a study of OX40 agonist ivuxolimab in advanced cancers. Some background on the complete study: Ivuxolimab, which targeted the costimulatory receptor OX40 (CD134), was an agonistic, fully human IgG2 monoclonal antibody. Intravenous ivuxolimab was administered to patients every 2 weeks at six dose levels: 0.01, 0.1, 0.3, 1.5, 3 and 10 mg/kg. Of the roughly 51 dose-escalation patients, hepatocellular carcinoma was present in approximately 20, melanoma in roughly 15, renal cell carcinoma in 9 and head and neck cancer in 9. The dose-escalation cohort was approximately 83% male with a mean age of about 65 years, ranging from 23 to 79. Patients were allowed to have had prior anti-PD-1, anti-PD-L1 or anti-CTLA-4 therapy, and more than 30% of the dose-escalation patients had previously received checkpoint inhibitors. Partial responses were achieved by three dose-escalation patients, of whom one had hepatocellular carcinoma and two had cutaneous melanoma. Peripheral TCRbeta sequencing aimed to test whether ivuxolimab altered TCR sequence diversity and caused clonal T-cell expansion. The monotherapy dose-escalation portion (N ≈ 52 patients) of the phase I ivuxolimab trial is reported in the paper.

The CDR3 spans 16 residues, from the cysteine through the phenylalanine. Only the CDR3 portion is preserved as DNA: 48 bases, with reading frame beginning at the first base. Based on the germline V gene (reference sequence), the CDR1 and CDR2 sequences are LNHDA and SQIVND. The germline ends are 16 bases apart after V is trimmed by 6 bases and J by 0 bases. Genomic DNA was extracted from sorted cells for sequencing of the TCRbeta CDR3 region. TCRbeta CDR3 regions were sequenced using the immunoSEQ Assay. TCRdb stores this immuneACCESS table with in-frame sequences only. Part of the clones is absent; in the studies checked, under half of the shortfall reflects unresolved V genes, and no reason is known for the rest. The sample table lists 30,000 to 40,000 clones, around 80% of them with a count of one. Together, the top ten hold around 9.9% of the sample. A note on this clone: Which antigen it targets is not known. Base qualities are missing; no much larger clone stands one base away.

Overall study results and their limits: Low levels of normalized T-cell clonal expansion were also seen in some patients who did not respond. At doses from 0.1 to 3.0 mg/kg, clonal expansion was seen in both CD4+ and CD8+ blood T cells between baseline and week 6. In the 0.1-3.0 mg/kg groups, partial responders had among the lowest normalized peripheral clonal expansion, particularly in CD8+ T cells. Antigen specificity was not determined for the clonally expanded peripheral T cells. After ivuxolimab, CD8+ T cells had more expanded clones than CD4+ T cells on average.

The trial excluded patients who had a history of autoimmune disease or who were on systemic immunosuppression. Peripheral blood for TCR sequencing was collected from all dose cohorts at baseline, on cycle 4 day 1, and on cycle 7 day 1. Samples were obtained from an open-label, multicenter, first-in-human phase I dose-escalation trial of ivuxolimab. Adults with locally advanced or metastatic head and neck squamous cell, hepatocellular, melanoma or renal cell carcinoma were enrolled in the trial. Before TCR sequencing, CD4+ and CD8+ T cells were separately sorted from peripheral blood. This sequence was found in an adult with an advanced solid tumor such as melanoma, head and neck, liver or kidney cancer. The chain is encoded by TRBV19 joined to TRBJ2-3; D gene: possibly TRBD1, on 6 matching bases. The sequencing here drew on CD4+ or CD8+ T cells sorted from blood, taken in a trial of the OX40 agonist ivuxolimab. The DNA sequence is TGTGCCAGTAGGACTCGGACAGAAGCTAGCACAGATACGCAGTATTTT. It specifies CASRTRTEASTDTQYF. The entire variable domain, with the stretches around the CDR3 drawn from the reference TRBV19 and TRBJ2-3 proteins, is DGGITQSPKYLFRKEGQNVTLSCEQNLNHDAMYWYRQDPGQGLRLIYYSQIVNDFQKGDIAEGYSVSREKKESFPLTVTSAQKNPTAFYLCASRTRTEASTDTQYFGPGTRLTVL.